The clone carrying this T cell receptor beta chain was seen a few times. Its specificity is not known. This sample is part of a study of glioma-infiltrating T cells. About the research overall: Before surgery, glioma patients received dexamethasone for at most six days. General study points: Only very few CDR3 sequences appeared in both tissue and blood. Signature shared blood CDR3 motifs were enriched in low-divergence and depleted in high-divergence patients.

The CDR3 extends over 16 amino acids. In germline, CDR1 is MGHRA, CDR2 YSYEKL. With V trimmed by 0 bases and J by 3 bases, 3 bases remained unmatched. Using RNA template, CDR3s of TCR alpha and beta were amplified with iRepertoire arm-PCR. Input was 100-400 ng of tissue mRNA or PBMC total RNA. MiXCR, run by TCRdb on the multiplex PCR reads, gives a single entry per CDR3 protein. The table records 300,000 to 450,000 distinct CDR3 sequences, 41% of them present only once. The chain employs TRBV4-1 and TRBJ1-5; 9 bases fit TRBD1. What was sequenced was glioma tissue, nonneoplastic brain tissue, or PBMCs (not recorded which). This clonotype was sampled from a human donor with low-grade glioma or glioblastoma, undergoing nonglioma brain surgery, or in good health (not recorded which). CDR3 coding DNA: TGCGCCAGCAGCCAAGACCGGACAGGGGCCAATCAGCCCCAGCATTTT. Translation: CASSQDRTGANQPQHF.